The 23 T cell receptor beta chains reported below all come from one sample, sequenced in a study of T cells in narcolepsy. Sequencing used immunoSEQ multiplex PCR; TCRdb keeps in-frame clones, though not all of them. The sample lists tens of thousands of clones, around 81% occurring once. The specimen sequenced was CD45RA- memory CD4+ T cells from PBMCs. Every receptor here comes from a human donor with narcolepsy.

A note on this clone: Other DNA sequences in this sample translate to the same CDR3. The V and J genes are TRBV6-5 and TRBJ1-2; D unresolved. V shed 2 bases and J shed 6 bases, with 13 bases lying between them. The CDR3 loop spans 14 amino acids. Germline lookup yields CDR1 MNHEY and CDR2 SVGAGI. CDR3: CASSYRQVGHGYTF. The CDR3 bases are TGTGCCAGCAGTTACCGGCAGGTGGGCCATGGCTACACCTTC.

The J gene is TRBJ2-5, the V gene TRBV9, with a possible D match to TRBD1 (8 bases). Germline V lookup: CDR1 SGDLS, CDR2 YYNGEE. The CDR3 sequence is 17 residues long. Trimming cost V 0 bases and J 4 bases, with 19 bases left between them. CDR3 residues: CASSVGIDRGGVETQYF. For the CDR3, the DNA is TGTGCCAGCAGCGTAGGGATAGACAGGGGAGGGGTAGAGACCCAGTACTTC.

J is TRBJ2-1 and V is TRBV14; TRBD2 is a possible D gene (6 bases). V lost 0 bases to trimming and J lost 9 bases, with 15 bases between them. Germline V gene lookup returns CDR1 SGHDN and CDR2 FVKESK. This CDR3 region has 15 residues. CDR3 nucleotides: TGTGCCAGCAGCCAAGAGGTGACTAGTTTCGGTGAGCAGTTCTTC. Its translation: CASSQEVTSFGEQFF.

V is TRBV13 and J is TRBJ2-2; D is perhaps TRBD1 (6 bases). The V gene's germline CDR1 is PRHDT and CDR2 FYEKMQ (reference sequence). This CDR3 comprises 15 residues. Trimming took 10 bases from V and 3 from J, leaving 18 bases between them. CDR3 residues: CATPGSDSYTGELFF. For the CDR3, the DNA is TGTGCCACCCCCGGCTCGGACAGCTACACCGGGGAGCTGTTTTTT.

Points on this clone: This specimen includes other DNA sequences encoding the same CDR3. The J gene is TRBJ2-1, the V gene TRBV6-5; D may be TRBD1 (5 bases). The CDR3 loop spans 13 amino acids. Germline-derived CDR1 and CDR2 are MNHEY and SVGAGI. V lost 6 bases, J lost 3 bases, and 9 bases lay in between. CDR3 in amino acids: CASRADSYNEQFF. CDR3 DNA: TGTGCCAGCAGAGCCGACAGCTACAATGAGCAGTTCTTC.

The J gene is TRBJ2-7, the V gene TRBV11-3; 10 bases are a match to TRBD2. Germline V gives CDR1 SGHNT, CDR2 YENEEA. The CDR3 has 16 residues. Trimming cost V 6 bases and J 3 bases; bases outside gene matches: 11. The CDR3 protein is CASRSRPSGGNYEQYF. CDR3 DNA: TGTGCCAGCAGAAGCCGACCTAGCGGGGGAAACTACGAGCAGTACTTC.

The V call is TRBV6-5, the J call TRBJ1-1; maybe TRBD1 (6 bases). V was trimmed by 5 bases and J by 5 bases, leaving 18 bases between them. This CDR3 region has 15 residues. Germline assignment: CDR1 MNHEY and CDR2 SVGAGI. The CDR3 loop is CASSPQRGGWTEAFF. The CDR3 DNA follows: TGTGCCAGCAGTCCCCAACGAGGGGGTTGGACTGAAGCTTTCTTT.

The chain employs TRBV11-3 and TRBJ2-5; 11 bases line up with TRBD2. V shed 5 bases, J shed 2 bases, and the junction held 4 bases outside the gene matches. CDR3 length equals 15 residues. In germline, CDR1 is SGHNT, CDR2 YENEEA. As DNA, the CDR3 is TGTGCCAGCAGCCTACTAGCGGGGGTTCAAGAGACCCAGTACTTC. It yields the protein CASSLLAGVQETQYF.

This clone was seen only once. The chain's CDR3 is CASSDRQGGETQYF. The CDR3 coding sequence is TGTGCCAGCAGTGACCGACAGGGAGGTGAGACCCAGTACTTC. The chain uses TRBV6-1 and TRBJ2-5; a possible D gene is TRBD1 (7 bases). CDR1 and CDR2 (germline): MNHNS, SASEGT. Between the trimmed V and J ends, which lost 3 bases and 5 bases, there was a span of 13 bases. This CDR3 is 14 amino acids long.

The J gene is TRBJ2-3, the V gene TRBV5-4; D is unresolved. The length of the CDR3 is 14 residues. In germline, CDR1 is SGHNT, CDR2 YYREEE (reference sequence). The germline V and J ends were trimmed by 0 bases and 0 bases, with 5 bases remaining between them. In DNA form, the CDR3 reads TGTGCCAGCAGCTTGGGCGAAAGCACAGATACGCAGTATTTT. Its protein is CASSLGESTDTQYF.

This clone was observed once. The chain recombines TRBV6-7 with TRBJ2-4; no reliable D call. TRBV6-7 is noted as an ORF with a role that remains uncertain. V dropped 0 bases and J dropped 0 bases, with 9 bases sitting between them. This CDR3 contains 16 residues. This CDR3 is CASSYSTWLAKNIQYF. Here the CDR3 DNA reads TGTGCCAGCAGTTACTCGACTTGGTTAGCCAAAAACATTCAGTACTTC.

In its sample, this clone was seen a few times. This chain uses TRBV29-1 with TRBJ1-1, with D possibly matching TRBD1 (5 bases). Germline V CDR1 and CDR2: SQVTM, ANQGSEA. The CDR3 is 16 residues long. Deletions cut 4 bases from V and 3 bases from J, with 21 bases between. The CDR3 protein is CSVAGETVLADTEAFF. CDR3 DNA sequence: TGCAGCGTTGCGGGGGAGACAGTTCTTGCGGACACTGAAGCTTTCTTT.

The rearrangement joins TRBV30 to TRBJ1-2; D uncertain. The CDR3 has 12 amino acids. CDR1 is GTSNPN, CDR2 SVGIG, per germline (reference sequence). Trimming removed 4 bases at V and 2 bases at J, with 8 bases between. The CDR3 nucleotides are TGTGCCTGGACCGACGGGAACTATGGCTACACCTTC. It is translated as CAWTDGNYGYTF.

The CDR3 nucleotides are TGTGCCAGTAGTCCTGGGACGGGTGCTGGGGAAGCTTTCTTT. Translation: CASSPGTGAGEAFF. The chain uses TRBV19 and TRBJ1-1; D perhaps matches TRBD1 (5 bases). Trimming took off 5 bases at V and 8 bases at J, with 18 bases between the two ends. Germline assignment: CDR1 LNHDA and CDR2 SQIVND (reference sequence). This CDR3 spans 14 amino acids.

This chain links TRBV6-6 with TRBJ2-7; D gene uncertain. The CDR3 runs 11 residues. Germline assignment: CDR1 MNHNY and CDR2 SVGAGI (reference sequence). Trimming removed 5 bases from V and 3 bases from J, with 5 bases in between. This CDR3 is CASSPDYEQYF. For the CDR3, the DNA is TGTGCCAGCAGTCCCGACTACGAGCAGTACTTC.

The CDR3 sequence is CASSPAPNNEKLFF. The CDR3 coding sequence is TGTGCCAGCTCACCCGCACCGAATAATGAAAAACTGTTTTTT. This rearrangement joins TRBV18 to TRBJ1-4; no firm D call. Germline loops: CDR1 KGHSH, CDR2 LQKENI. The CDR3 has 14 residues. The V and J ends lost 3 bases and 4 bases respectively, with 9 bases between them.

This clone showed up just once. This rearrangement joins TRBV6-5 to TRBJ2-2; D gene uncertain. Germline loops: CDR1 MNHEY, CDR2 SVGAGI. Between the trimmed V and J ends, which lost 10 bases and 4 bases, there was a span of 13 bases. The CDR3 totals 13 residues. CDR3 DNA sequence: TGTGCCACCCGTCCGGGCACCACCGGGGAGCTGTTTTTT. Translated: CATRPGTTGELFF.

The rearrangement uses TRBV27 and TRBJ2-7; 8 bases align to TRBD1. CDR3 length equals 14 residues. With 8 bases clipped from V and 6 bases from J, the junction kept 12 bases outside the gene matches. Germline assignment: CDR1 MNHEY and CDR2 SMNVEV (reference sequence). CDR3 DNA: TGTGCCAGCCCCGGACAGGGAGCCCCCTCCGAGCAGTACTTC. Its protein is CASPGQGAPSEQYF.

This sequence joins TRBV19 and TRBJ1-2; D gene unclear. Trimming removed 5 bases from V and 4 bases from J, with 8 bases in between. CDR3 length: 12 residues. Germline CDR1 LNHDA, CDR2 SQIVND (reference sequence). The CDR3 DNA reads TGTGCCAGTAGTCCAAAGACCTATGGCTACACCTTC. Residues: CASSPKTYGYTF.

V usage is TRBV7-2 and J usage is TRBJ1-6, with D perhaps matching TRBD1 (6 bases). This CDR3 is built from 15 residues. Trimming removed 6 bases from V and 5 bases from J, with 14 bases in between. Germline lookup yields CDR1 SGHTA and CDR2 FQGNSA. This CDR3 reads CASRSRTEHNSPLHF. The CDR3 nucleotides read TGTGCCAGCAGATCTCGGACAGAACATAATTCACCCCTCCACTTT.

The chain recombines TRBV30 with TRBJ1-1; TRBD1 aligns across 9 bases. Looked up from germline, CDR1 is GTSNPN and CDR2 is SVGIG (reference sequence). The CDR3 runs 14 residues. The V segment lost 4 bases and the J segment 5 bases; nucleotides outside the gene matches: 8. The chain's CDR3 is CAWTTDRGWTEAFF. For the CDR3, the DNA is TGTGCCTGGACGACGGACAGGGGATGGACTGAAGCTTTCTTT.

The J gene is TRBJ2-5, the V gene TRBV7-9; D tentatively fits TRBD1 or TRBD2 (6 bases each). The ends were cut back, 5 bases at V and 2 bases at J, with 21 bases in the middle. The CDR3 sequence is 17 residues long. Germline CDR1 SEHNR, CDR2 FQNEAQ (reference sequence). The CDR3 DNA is TGTGCCAGCAGCACAACTGCTGGAGGGGGGAGACAAGAGACCCAGTACTTC. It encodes CASSTTAGGGRQETQYF.

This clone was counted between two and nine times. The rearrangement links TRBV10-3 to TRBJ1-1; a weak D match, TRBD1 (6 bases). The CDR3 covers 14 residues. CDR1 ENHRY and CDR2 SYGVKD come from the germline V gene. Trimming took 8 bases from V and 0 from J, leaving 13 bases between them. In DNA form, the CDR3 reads TGTGCCATCGGCGCCGGGACATTGAACACTGAAGCTTTCTTT. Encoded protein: CAIGAGTLNTEAFF.